The entry below describes one T cell receptor (beta chain). Its antigen is undetermined. This record belongs to a study of cytomegalovirus exposure and HLA in healthy donors. Findings and limits, study-wide: The authors listed approximately 150 TCR beta chains as cytomegalovirus-associated.

Libraries were prepared by immunoSEQ multiplex PCR; TCRdb keeps only in-frame clonotypes and omits some of them. The table includes hundreds of thousands of clones, more than 75% detected once. Looked up from germline, CDR1 is MNHEY and CDR2 is SVGAGI. The V end was cut by 8 bases, the J end by 2 bases, with 14 bases between. CDR3 length: 14 residues. The clonotype comes from a woman between 18 and 29 years old in good health and CMV-seropositive. The chain links TRBV6-5 to TRBJ2-3, with D maybe TRBD2 (6 bases). Source material: PBMCs. The CDR3 loop is CASGWTTLTDTQYF. CDR3 DNA: TGTGCCAGCGGGTGGACTACCCTCACAGATACGCAGTATTTT.